The 30 T cell receptor beta chains below all came from one sample that was sequenced in a study of graft-versus-host responses after intestinal transplantation. Method: immunoSEQ multiplex PCR; TCRdb's copy keeps in-frame clones and lacks some. The data hold fewer than 70,000 clones, with approximately 92% observed a single time. This sample comprised bone marrow, obtained 700 to 750 days after intestinal transplantation. These receptors came from a human patient who received an intestinal transplant, so some T cells may come from the graft donor.

The chain carries TRBV5-5 and TRBJ2-5; possible D gene TRBD1, 6 bases. The length of the CDR3 is 17 residues. V was cut by 5 bases and J by 9 bases, with 29 bases left in between. Germline V gene lookup returns CDR1 SGHKS and CDR2 YYEKEE (reference sequence). The CDR3 loop is CASSQGFDLGWVGAQYF. The DNA of the CDR3 is TGTGCCAGCAGTCAGGGGTTCGATTTAGGTTGGGTAGGGGCCCAGTACTTC.

This sequence joins TRBV4-2 and TRBJ1-2, with D perhaps TRBD1 (6 bases). Trimming removed 4 bases from V and 8 bases from J, with 11 bases in between. This CDR3 is built from 12 residues. The germline gives CDR1 LGHNA, CDR2 YNFKEQ. CDR3 region: CASSPQGNGYTF. CDR3 nucleotides: TGTGCCAGCAGCCCCCAGGGGAACGGCTACACCTTC.

This chain connects TRBV18 to TRBJ1-6, with TRBD1 as a possible D gene (6 bases). Trimming stripped 5 bases from V and 7 bases from J, with 24 bases between. Germline assignment: CDR1 KGHSH and CDR2 LQKENI. CDR3 length: 18 amino acids. The CDR3 DNA sequence: TGTGCCAGCTCAGTAATAGCGGCAGGGGAATCTGTAAATTCACCCCTCCACTTT. This codes for CASSVIAAGESVNSPLHF.

The rearrangement joins TRBV5-1 to TRBJ1-1, with TRBD1 matching 8 bases. Germline V gene data show CDR1 as SGHRS and CDR2 as YFSETQ. V lost 2 bases and J lost 1; bases outside the gene matches: 4. There are 15 residues in the CDR3. CDR3 amino acids: CASSFQGAGNTEAFF. The CDR3 DNA sequence: TGCGCCAGCAGCTTCCAGGGGGCAGGGAACACTGAAGCTTTCTTT.

The rearrangement joins TRBV19 to TRBJ2-5; D is ambiguous. Germline CDR1 reads LNHDA; CDR2 reads SQIVND (reference sequence). With 6 bases removed from V and 4 bases from J, the gap between germline ends came to 3 bases. The CDR3 is 10 residues long. The CDR3 DNA follows: TGTGCCAGTAGAGGAGAGACCCAGTACTTC. Protein sequence: CASRGETQYF.

A few counts support this clone. V usage is TRBV19 and J usage is TRBJ1-4; D is unclear. The CDR3 totals 10 residues. V was clipped by 7 bases and J by 6 bases, with 3 bases between them. The V gene's germline CDR1 is LNHDA and CDR2 SQIVND (reference sequence). DNA of the CDR3: TGTGCCAGTATGGATGAAAAACTGTTTTTT. Protein: CASMDEKLFF.

The V gene is TRBV5-1, the J gene TRBJ1-5, with D possibly TRBD1 on 6 matching bases. V was shortened by 4 bases and J by 2 bases, with 10 bases between the two germline ends. Germline V gene sequence: CDR1 SGHRS, CDR2 YFSETQ. The CDR3 runs 14 residues. CDR3 residues: CASSQQGGNQPQHF. CDR3 DNA: TGCGCCAGCAGCCAACAGGGAGGCAATCAGCCCCAGCATTTT.

This clone was counted a single time. This chain joins TRBV2 and TRBJ2-4, with unresolved D. CDR3 length equals 16 residues. Per germline, CDR1 SNHLY and CDR2 FYNNEI. Trimming took off 2 bases at V and 5 bases at J, with 16 bases between the two ends. In DNA, the CDR3 is TGTGCCAGCAGTGAATATTCTAACCAGGTCCAAAACATTCAGTACTTC. Amino acids: CASSEYSNQVQNIQYF.

The chain recombines TRBV18 with TRBJ2-3; no definite D call. The germline gives CDR1 KGHSH, CDR2 LQKENI. The V and J ends lost 3 bases and 0 bases respectively, with 7 bases between them. The CDR3 is 14 residues long. CDR3 protein: CASSPASSTDTQYF. In DNA form, the CDR3 reads TGTGCCAGCTCACCGGCTTCTAGCACAGATACGCAGTATTTT.

The chain combines TRBV5-4 with TRBJ1-1; no definite D call. The CDR3 totals 16 residues. Germline lookup yields CDR1 SGHNT and CDR2 YYREEE (reference sequence). V lost 4 bases and J lost 0, with 16 bases in between. CDR3 DNA sequence: TGTGCCAGCAGCCCCCTTTCAGGCTTCATGAACACTGAAGCTTTCTTT. Protein sequence: CASSPLSGFMNTEAFF.

This sequence joins TRBV16 and TRBJ1-4, with a tentative D call TRBD1 (5 bases). The V end lost 0 bases, the J end lost 4 bases, and 21 bases lay between the germline ends. The CDR3 is 19 amino acids. Looked up from germline, CDR1 is KGHSY and CDR2 is FQNENV. The CDR3: CASSQSTIPGAGDNEKLFF. DNA of the CDR3: TGTGCCAGCAGCCAATCAACGATCCCCGGGGCCGGGGATAATGAAAAACTGTTTTTT.

The chain recombines TRBV7-3 with TRBJ2-1; TRBD2 aligns across 11 bases. Unmatched junction bases numbered 4, after V lost 3 bases and J lost 6 bases. The CDR3 consists of 15 residues. Germline CDR1 is SGHTA and CDR2 is FQGTGA. CDR3 protein: CASSFSGGAFNEQFF. The CDR3 DNA reads TGTGCCAGCAGCTTTAGCGGGGGGGCGTTCAATGAGCAGTTCTTC.

The chain combines TRBV7-9 with TRBJ2-1; D may match TRBD1 or TRBD2 (6 bases each). Trimming removed 5 bases at V and 10 bases at J, with 15 bases between. Germline CDR1 SEHNR, CDR2 FQNEAQ (reference sequence). CDR3 size: 13 residues. In nucleotides, the CDR3 is TGTGCCAGCAGCACGGGGGCAATACCAGAGCAGTTCTTC. Its protein is CASSTGAIPEQFF.

About this clone: At one end the junction does not follow the germline gene, possibly because of a read error. The chain carries TRBV5-5 and TRBJ1-5; maybe TRBD1 (5 bases). The CDR3 extends over 14 amino acids. Germline CDR1 reads SGHKS; CDR2 reads YYEKEE (reference sequence). DNA of the CDR3: TGTGCCAGCAGCTTTGACAGAAGCACTCAGCCCCAGCATTTT. Translating it yields CASSFDRSTQPQHF.

This chain uses TRBV30 with TRBJ2-2; 8 bases match TRBD1. The CDR3 is made up of 16 amino acids. Germline CDR1 is GTSNPN and CDR2 is SVGIG (reference sequence). Trimming cost V 1 base and J 0 bases; bases outside gene matches: 4. This CDR3 is CAWSGGDRSNTGELFF. The CDR3, as DNA: TGTGCCTGGAGTGGAGGGGACAGGTCGAACACCGGGGAGCTGTTTTTT.

This clone has a single count. The V call is TRBV13, the J call TRBJ1-1; 9 nucleotides agree with TRBD1. J lost 4 bases, V lost 5 bases, and 5 bases had no gene match. The germline V gene encodes CDR1 PRHDT and CDR2 FYEKMQ (reference sequence). This CDR3 is built from 14 residues. The CDR3: CASSTQGARTEAFF. CDR3 bases: TGTGCCAGCAGCACACAGGGGGCACGCACTGAAGCTTTCTTT.

The chain has TRBV6-6 and TRBJ1-1, with a possible D match to TRBD1 (5 bases). CDR1 is MNHNY, CDR2 SVGAGI, per germline (reference sequence). There are 14 residues in the CDR3. The ends were cut back, 8 bases at V and 8 bases at J, with 21 bases in the middle. The CDR3 is CASALQGTIEEAFF. CDR3 coding DNA: TGTGCCAGCGCCCTTCAGGGAACGATCGAAGAAGCTTTCTTT.

V gene TRBV5-1 combines with J gene TRBJ2-1; no clear D gene. CDR1 and CDR2 from the germline V gene are SGHRS and YFSETQ. V was pared by 6 bases and J by 5 bases, with 21 bases between. The CDR3 extends over 16 amino acids. As DNA, the CDR3 is TGCGCCAGCACCCCCGGAAGCGTTCGGTATAACAATGAGCAGTTCTTC. Its translation: CASTPGSVRYNNEQFF.

The chain employs TRBV7-9 and TRBJ2-1; 9 bases map to TRBD2. The V segment lost 8 bases and the J segment 5 bases; nucleotides outside the gene matches: 4. The CDR3 sequence is 13 residues long. The germline V gene has CDR1 SEHNR and CDR2 FQNEAQ (reference sequence). The DNA of the CDR3 is TGTGCCAGCTCCAGACTAGCGGACAATGAGCAGTTCTTC. Protein product: CASSRLADNEQFF.

As for this clone: Other nucleotide sequences in the sample specify the same CDR3. The chain employs TRBV5-1 and TRBJ2-7; D is ambiguous. The CDR3 covers 13 residues. V gave up 0 bases and J gave up 0 bases, with 4 bases separating them. Germline loops: CDR1 SGHRS, CDR2 YFSETQ. For the CDR3, the DNA is TGCGCCAGCAGCTTGGACGGCTCCTACGAGCAGTACTTC. Its protein is CASSLDGSYEQYF. Together with reference TRBV5-1 and TRBJ2-7, the CDR3 gives the full variable domain: KAGVTQTPRYLIKTRGQQVTLSCSPISGHRSVSWYQQTPGQGLQFLFEYFSETQRNKGNFPGRFSGRQFSNSRSEMNVSTLELGDSALYLCASSLDGSYEQYFGPGTRLTVT.

In regard to this clone: Other DNA sequences in this sample translate to the same CDR3. V gene TRBV9 combines with J gene TRBJ2-7; D gene ambiguous. Trimming left V 0 bases short and J 3 bases short, with 7 bases between. The CDR3 has 13 amino acids. Germline V CDR1 and CDR2: SGDLS, YYNGEE. CDR3 DNA sequence: TGTGCCAGCAGCGTAGAGGTGGGCTACGAGCAGTACTTC. Its protein is CASSVEVGYEQYF.

This chain joins TRBV2 and TRBJ2-1; 10 bases line up with TRBD2. With V trimmed by 5 bases and J by 5 bases, 9 bases remained unmatched. The germline V gene has CDR1 SNHLY and CDR2 FYNNEI. This CDR3 has 16 amino acids. DNA for the CDR3: TGTGCCAGCAGTTCCCAACTAGCGGGGAAGAACAATGAGCAGTTCTTC. Its protein is CASSSQLAGKNNEQFF.

The chain recombines TRBV15 with TRBJ1-4; D is undetermined. The germline CDR1 and CDR2 sequences are LNHNV and YYDKDF (reference sequence). The CDR3 is made up of 12 amino acids. V lost 8 bases and J lost 7, with 11 bases in between. The CDR3 DNA reads as TGTGCCACCGGGAAGAGAGGTGAAAAACTGTTTTTT. This translates into CATGKRGEKLFF.

V gene TRBV5-6 combines with J gene TRBJ1-3; D uncertain. The ends were cut back, 0 bases at V and 3 bases at J, with 7 bases in the middle. Germline V lookup: CDR1 SGHDT, CDR2 YYEEEE. The CDR3 consists of 14 residues. The CDR3: CASSLGNIGNTIYF. DNA for the CDR3: TGTGCCAGCAGCTTGGGTAACATTGGAAACACCATATATTTT.

The chain joins TRBV6-5 to TRBJ2-7; no clear D gene. CDR1 MNHEY and CDR2 SVGAGI come from the germline V gene. The CDR3 totals 10 residues. V lost 10 bases and J 3 bases, leaving 7 bases between the germline ends. This CDR3 reads CATWFYEQYF. The DNA of the CDR3 is TGTGCCACATGGTTCTACGAGCAGTACTTC.

The gene calls are TRBV6-1 and TRBJ2-5, with D perhaps matching TRBD2 (6 bases). CDR3 length: 16 amino acids. Germline loops: CDR1 MNHNS, CDR2 SASEGT. V shed 4 bases and J shed 4 bases, with 19 bases lying between them. The CDR3, as DNA: TGTGCCAGCAGTGGTCCAGGGCGGGGTGGGGGAGAGACCCAGTACTTC. Protein sequence: CASSGPGRGGGETQYF.

This clone showed up just once. This CDR3 is CASSSNPTSARDNEQFF. The CDR3 DNA reads TGTGCCAGCAGTTCAAACCCTACTAGCGCAAGGGACAATGAGCAGTTCTTC. The chain combines TRBV28 with TRBJ2-1; 7 positions agree with TRBD2. CDR1 and CDR2 from the germline V gene are MDHEN and SYDVKM. The CDR3 has 17 amino acids. The ends lost 4 bases at V and 5 bases at J; junction bases unmatched: 14.

The chain carries TRBV18 and TRBJ2-1; the D gene could be TRBD1 or TRBD2 (5 bases each). The V gene's germline CDR1 is KGHSH and CDR2 LQKENI. The CDR3 has 15 amino acids. Trimming left V 1 base short and J 3 bases short, with 10 bases between. The CDR3 loop is CASSPQERGYNEQFF. The CDR3 nucleotides are TGTGCCAGCTCACCACAAGAGAGGGGCTACAATGAGCAGTTCTTC. The variable domain in full, completed from reference TRBV18 and TRBJ2-1, reads NAGVMQNPRHLVRRRGQEARLRCSPMKGHSHVYWYRQLPEEGLKFMVYLQKENIIDESGMPKERFSAEFPKEGPSILRIQQVVRGDSAAYFCASSPQERGYNEQFFGPGTRLTVL.

Here the CDR3 reads CASSLAFSSPLYGYTF. The CDR3 DNA sequence: TGCGCCAGCAGCTTGGCCTTTAGCTCGCCGCTCTATGGCTACACCTTC. The chain has TRBV5-1 and TRBJ1-2; D gene uncertain. V gave up 0 bases and J gave up 4 bases, with 16 bases separating them. CDR1 is SGHRS and CDR2 is YFSETQ in the germline V gene. The CDR3 length is 16 residues.

The chain joins TRBV11-1 to TRBJ2-7; 7 positions match TRBD1. The CDR3 spans 13 residues. Germline trimming cut 6 bases from V and 7 bases from J; bases unmatched to any gene: 9. Per the germline V gene, CDR1 is SGHAT and CDR2 is FQDESV (reference sequence). This chain's CDR3 is CASRSTGVGEQYF. CDR3 bases: TGTGCCAGCAGGTCCACAGGGGTTGGAGAGCAGTACTTC.